Listed below are T cell receptor beta chains from one sample, sequenced in a study of CD8 T cells in ankylosing spondylitis. TCRdb ran MiXCR on the 5' RACE reads and lists one entry per CDR3 protein. This table holds about 140,000 distinct CDR3 sequences, 7% to 9% found once. The specimen sequenced was synovial fluid, either unsorted or a sorted T cell fraction (not recorded which). All receptors come from a male donor with ankylosing spondylitis. CDR3s include the opening cysteine and the closing phenylalanine or tryptophan. A D gene is named only where the DNA matches it firmly. The size entry is marked missing in some rows and otherwise reads once, few, many or a size class.

size	V	J	D	DNA	CDR3
many	TRBV7-2	TRBJ2-2	TRBD1	TGTGCCAGCAGCTACAGGGGAACCGGGGAGCTGTTTTTT	CASSYRGTGELFF
many	TRBV20-1	TRBJ2-1	NA	TGCAGTGCTATTAAAACCGAGCGGAATGAGCAGTTCTTC	CSAIKTERNEQFF
many	TRBV11-2	TRBJ2-1	NA	TGTGCCAGCAGCCAGGAGGCAGACAATGAGCAGTTCTTC	CASSQEADNEQFF
medium-sized	TRBV7-2	TRBJ2-3	TRBD2	TGTGCCAGCAGCTTAGTCGGGGGGTACCTTAGCACAGATACGCAGTATTTT	CASSLVGGYLSTDTQYF
many	TRBV7-9	TRBJ2-2	NA	TGTGCCAGCAGCCTGGGTCATTCCAACACCGGGGAGCTGTTTTTT	CASSLGHSNTGELFF
many	TRBV20-1	TRBJ2-2	NA	TGCAGTGCGCCGGGACGCCCAAACACCGGGGAGCTGTTTTTT	CSAPGRPNTGELFF
few	TRBV20-1	TRBJ2-7	TRBD1	TGCAGTGCTCGGAACCTTTACAGGGGCGAGCAGTACTTC	CSARNLYRGEQYF
few	TRBV12-5	TRBJ2-7	NA	TGTGCTAGTGGTTACAGTATCTACGAGCAGTACTTC	CASGYSIYEQYF
few	TRBV20-1	TRBJ1-1	NA	TGCAGTGCTAGAGATATTCAGATTGAAGCTTTCTTT	CSARDIQIEAFF
many	TRBV7-9	TRBJ1-3	NA	TGTGCCAGCAGCAAAAGAAGGGGGATCTCTGGAAACACCATATATTTT	CASSKRRGISGNTIYF
many	TRBV7-8	TRBJ1-1	TRBD1	TGTGCCAGCAGCGCCTACAGGGGGCGCGGAACTGAAGCTTTCTTT	CASSAYRGRGTEAFF
few	TRBV20-1	TRBJ1-1	TRBD1	TGCAGTGCTACCTCTCGAGGGGACAGGGCCACTGAAGCTTTCTTT	CSATSRGDRATEAFF
NA	TRBV6-1	TRBJ1-6	NA	TGTGCCAGCACACAAAACGGTTATAATTCACCCCTCCACTTT	CASTQNGYNSPLHF
NA	TRBV20-1	TRBJ2-7	NA	TGCAGTGCCGGGGACACTGACTCCTACGAGCAGTACTTC	CSAGDTDSYEQYF
many	TRBV28	TRBJ2-1	TRBD2	TGTGCCAGCAGTAGCGGGAGGCGGGGGTCCTACAATGAGCAGTTCTTC	CASSSGRRGSYNEQFF
few	TRBV3-1	TRBJ1-2	NA	TGTGCCAGCAGCCAAGATCCGGCAGGTGCCAACGGCTACACCTTC	CASSQDPAGANGYTF
NA	TRBV3-1	TRBJ2-7	NA	TGTGCCAGCAGCCGTCCCGGGACGGGGGCATACGAGCAGTACTTC	CASSRPGTGAYEQYF
many	TRBV7-9	TRBJ2-3	NA	TGTGCCAGCAGCTTAGTCGCCCGCACAGATACGCAGTATTTT	CASSLVARTDTQYF
NA	TRBV2	TRBJ1-2	NA	TGTGCCAGCAGTCTCCAGTGGGGCTACACCTTC	CASSLQWGYTF
few	TRBV19	TRBJ1-2	TRBD1	TGTGCCTCTGGGCAGGGGGCTGATCTTGGCTACACCTTC	CASGQGADLGYTF
many	TRBV29-1	TRBJ2-7	TRBD2	TGCAGCGTTGTGGGACTAGCGGCTTCCTACGAGCAGTACTTC	CSVVGLAASYEQYF
NA	TRBV25-1	TRBJ2-5	NA	TGTGCCAGCAGTGAACTCTCTCAGGGGCAAGAGACCCAGTACTTC	CASSELSQGQETQYF
many	TRBV7-2	TRBJ2-1	NA	TGTGCCAGCAGCCCCCCGAGCGCAAGAACCTACAATGAGCAGTTCTTC	CASSPPSARTYNEQFF
few	TRBV5-1	TRBJ2-5	NA	TGCGCCAGCAGCTTAGGGGGGGCCCAAGAGACCCAGTACTTC	CASSLGGAQETQYF
NA	TRBV11-2	TRBJ2-6	NA	TGTGCCAGCAGCTTAAGCAGTCCCGGAAGCTCTGGGGCCAACGTCCTGACTTTC	CASSLSSPGSSGANVLTF
few	TRBV7-6	TRBJ2-7	TRBD2	TGTGCCAGCAGCTTAGCGGGGTCTAGCGGGAGCCCCTACGAGCAGTACTTC	CASSLAGSSGSPYEQYF
many	TRBV20-1	TRBJ1-5	NA	TGCAGTGCTACAGACTATAGGGGCAATCAGCCCCAGCATTTT	CSATDYRGNQPQHF
few	TRBV3-1	TRBJ1-4	NA	TGTGCCAGCAGCCAAGGCGTGTTAGGTGAAAAACTGTTTTTT	CASSQGVLGEKLFF
NA	TRBV5-1	TRBJ2-7	NA	TGCGCCAGCAGCTGGAGCCGGGCGCAAGCAACCTACGAGCAGTACTTC	CASSWSRAQATYEQYF
many	TRBV7-2	TRBJ2-2	TRBD2	TGTGCCAGCAGCGTCGCTACGGGGAGGGACACCGGGGAGCTGTTTTTT	CASSVATGRDTGELFF
NA	TRBV20-1	TRBJ1-1	NA	TGCAGGGCCAGGTTTACAGGGAACACTGAAGCTTTCTTT	CRARFTGNTEAFF
many	TRBV4-3	TRBJ1-5	NA	TGCGCCAGCAGCCAAGAGGAGGGGCTAGGTCAGCCCCAGCATTTT	CASSQEEGLGQPQHF
many	TRBV7-8	TRBJ1-1	NA	TGTGCCAGCAGCTTGGGAGCTGCGAACACTGAAGCTTTCTTT	CASSLGAANTEAFF
few	TRBV15	TRBJ2-1	TRBD2	TGTGCCACCAGCAGAGCGACTAGCGGGAGGGCGAACCTCAATGAGCAGTTCTTC	CATSRATSGRANLNEQFF
many	TRBV5-1	TRBJ2-1	NA	TGCGCCAGCAGCTCGGGTGTTGGGGGGCTTTCCTACAATGAGCAGTTCTTC	CASSSGVGGLSYNEQFF
many	TRBV7-8	TRBJ1-1	NA	TGTGCCAGCAGCTTTTCGAACCGGAACACTGAAGCTTTCTTT	CASSFSNRNTEAFF
few	TRBV4-2	TRBJ1-2	NA	TGTGCCAGCAGCCAACCACCTGTGGGGGGGGTTAACTATGGCTACACCTTC	CASSQPPVGGVNYGYTF
NA	TRBV30	TRBJ2-2	NA	TGTGCCTGGAGTCCCTACGACCGCGGGGAGCTGTTTTTT	CAWSPYDRGELFF
many	TRBV4-2	TRBJ2-1	TRBD2	TGTGCCAGCAGCCAGCGGGGGGTTACAAATGAGCAGTTCTTC	CASSQRGVTNEQFF
NA	TRBV12-3/TRBV12-4	TRBJ1-4	NA	TGTGCCAGCACCTCGTGGGGGGGTGAAAAACTGTTTTTT	CASTSWGGEKLFF
NA	TRBV20-1	TRBJ2-7	NA	TGCAGTGCTAGAGATCAAGATACAGAGCAGTACTTC	CSARDQDTEQYF
many	TRBV7-7	TRBJ2-7	NA	TGTGCTAGCAGCTTAGCCCAAGGGGAGGCCCTCCCCCCGTACTTC	CASSLAQGEALPPYF
many	TRBV5-1	TRBJ2-2	NA	TGCGCCAGCAGCTTGGATACGGGATGGAGCACCGGGGAGCTGTTTTTT	CASSLDTGWSTGELFF
few	TRBV12-3/TRBV12-4	TRBJ1-2	NA	TGTGCCAGCAGTTTATGGGGGGCTAACTATGGCTACACCTTC	CASSLWGANYGYTF
many	TRBV5-1	TRBJ2-1	NA	TGCGCCAGCAGCATTATCGACAATGAGCAGTTCTTC	CASSIIDNEQFF
NA	TRBV20-1	TRBJ2-5	TRBD2	TGCAGTGCCCGGGGGGGGGAGAAATTGGAGACCCAGTACTTC	CSARGGEKLETQYF
many	TRBV7-2	TRBJ1-2	NA	TGTGCCAGCAGCCGACAGGAGGCGAGCTATGGCTACACCTTC	CASSRQEASYGYTF
few	TRBV18	TRBJ2-5	NA	TGTGCCAGCTCACCGAACCCGGGGTACGAAGAGACCCAGTACTTC	CASSPNPGYEETQYF
many	TRBV29-1	TRBJ2-3	NA	TGCAGCGTCTCGGAGGGAATTGCCGGTGATACGCAGTATTTT	CSVSEGIAGDTQYF
many	TRBV3-1	TRBJ2-7	TRBD2	TGTGCCAGCAGCCAGAGGCGGGACGGGGGGTTAGTGCAGTACTTC	CASSQRRDGGLVQYF
NA	TRBV28	TRBJ2-1	TRBD2	TGTGCCAGCAAGGCTAGCGGGAGTTCGGATGAGCAGTTCTTC	CASKASGSSDEQFF
many	TRBV20-1	TRBJ2-7	NA	TGCAGTGTTTCAGGGCCCGTTAGGAACGAGCAGTACTTC	CSVSGPVRNEQYF
many	TRBV18	TRBJ2-3	NA	TGTGCCAGCTCAAACTGGGGCACAGATACGCAGTATTTT	CASSNWGTDTQYF
NA	TRBV9	TRBJ2-1	NA	TGTGCCAGCAGCGTAGACGGATACAATGAGCAGTTCTTC	CASSVDGYNEQFF
NA	TRBV4-2	TRBJ2-1	TRBD2	TGTGCCAGCAGCCTAGCGGGGGTCTCCTACAATGAGCAGTTCTTC	CASSLAGVSYNEQFF
many	TRBV7-9	TRBJ2-1	NA	TGTGCCAGCAGCGTCGGGACGGACAATGAGCAGTTCTTC	CASSVGTDNEQFF
many	TRBV12-5	TRBJ2-5	NA	TGTGCTAGTGGTTTGGGGACAGCTCAAGAGACCCAGTACTTC	CASGLGTAQETQYF
many	TRBV10-3	TRBJ1-2	NA	TGTGCCATCAGCAGGACAGTCGGTGGCTACACCTTC	CAISRTVGGYTF
many	TRBV6-5	TRBJ1-2	NA	TGTGCCAGCAGTTACCAGATAACCCCTATAACGGGCTACACCTTC	CASSYQITPITGYTF
many	TRBV7-6	TRBJ2-7	NA	TGTGCCAGCAGCCTCAGACCGGGAACAAGCTACGAGCAGTACTTC	CASSLRPGTSYEQYF